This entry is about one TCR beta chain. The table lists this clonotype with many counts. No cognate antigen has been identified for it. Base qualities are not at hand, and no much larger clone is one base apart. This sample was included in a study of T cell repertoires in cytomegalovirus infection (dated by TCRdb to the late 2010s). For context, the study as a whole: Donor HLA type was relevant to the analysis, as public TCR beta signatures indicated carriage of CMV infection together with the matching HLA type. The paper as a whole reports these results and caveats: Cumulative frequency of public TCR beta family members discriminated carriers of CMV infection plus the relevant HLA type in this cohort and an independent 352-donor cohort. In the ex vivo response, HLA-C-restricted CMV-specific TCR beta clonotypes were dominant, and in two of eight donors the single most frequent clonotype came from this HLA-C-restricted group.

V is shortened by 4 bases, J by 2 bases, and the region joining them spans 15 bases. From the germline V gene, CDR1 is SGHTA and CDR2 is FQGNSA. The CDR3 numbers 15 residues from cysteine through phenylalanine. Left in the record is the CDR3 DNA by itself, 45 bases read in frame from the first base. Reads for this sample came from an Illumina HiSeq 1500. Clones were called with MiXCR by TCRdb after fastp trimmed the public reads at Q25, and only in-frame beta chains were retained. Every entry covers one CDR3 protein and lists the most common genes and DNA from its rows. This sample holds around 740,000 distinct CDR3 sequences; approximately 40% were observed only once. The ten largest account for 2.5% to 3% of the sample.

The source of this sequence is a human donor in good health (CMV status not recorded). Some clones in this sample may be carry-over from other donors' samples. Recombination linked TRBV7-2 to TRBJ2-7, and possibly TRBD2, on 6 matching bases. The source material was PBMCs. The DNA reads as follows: TGTGCCAGCAGCTCCCGGAGGGGAGTCCCCTACGAGCAGTACTTC. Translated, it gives CASSSRRGVPYEQYF.